The next 3 T cell receptor beta chains were all read from a single sample in a study of beta chain features in type 1 diabetes. Expressed TCRB transcripts were sequenced because the isolated RNA had all been reverse transcribed beforehand. The protocol was immunoSEQ multiplex PCR, while the TCRdb copy is restricted to in-frame clones and leaves out a portion. The sample carries about 370,000 clones, roughly 15% recorded once. The specimen sequenced was naive CD4+ T cells from blood. The receptors derive from a young woman in good health.

There are a few counts of this clone. The chain carries TRBV30 and TRBJ2-7, with 7 positions matching TRBD1. The CDR3 is 14 residues long. Trimming cost V 4 bases and J 2 bases; bases outside gene matches: 8. The germline V gene encodes CDR1 GTSNPN and CDR2 SVGIG (reference sequence). The CDR3 is CAWIKETGTYEQYF. The CDR3 nucleotides are TGTGCCTGGATAAAAGAGACAGGGACCTACGAGCAGTACTTC.

This clone was counted only a few times. The chain is built from TRBV20-1 and TRBJ1-4, with a weak D call TRBD1 (5 bases). Germline lookup yields CDR1 DFQATT and CDR2 SNEGSKA (reference sequence). The CDR3 runs to 11 residues. Trimming shortened V by 1 base and J by 11 bases, and 8 bases separated the two germline ends. CDR3 nucleotide sequence: TGCAGTGCTAGAGCAGGGAAGAAACTGTTTTTT. Translation gives CSARAGKKLFF.

This clone has a handful of counts. This chain joins TRBV7-9 and TRBJ1-3, with unresolved D. CDR1 is SEHNR and CDR2 is FQNEAQ in the germline V gene (reference sequence). V was cut by 4 bases and J by 4 bases, with 8 bases left in between. The CDR3 length is 13 residues. The CDR3 reads CASSSQTGNTIYF. The CDR3 coding sequence is TGTGCCAGCAGCTCCCAGACAGGAAACACCATATATTTT.